The rows below give T cell receptor beta chains drawn from one sample of a study of early T cells in non-severe SARS-CoV-2 infection. TCRdb reanalysed the 5' RACE reads using MiXCR and keeps one entry per CDR3 protein. This sample has tens of thousands of distinct CDR3 sequences, with about 6.5% found just once. Sequencing was performed on whole blood, taken at baseline. All receptors come from an adult who was a healthcare worker with PCR-confirmed SARS-CoV-2 infection or an uninfected control (not recorded which). Both conserved end residues are part of each CDR3. The order of the fields is clone size, V gene, D gene, J gene, CDR3 protein, CDR3 DNA. A D gene is named only where the DNA matches it firmly. Expanded clones get a size class; other rows say once, few or many, or leave the size out.

few	TRBV2	NA	TRBJ1-1	CASSPQSFNTEAFF	TGTGCCAGCAGCCCACAGAGTTTTAACACTGAAGCTTTCTTT
many	TRBV20-1	NA	TRBJ2-1	CSARPPGRSSYNEQFF	TGCAGTGCTAGACCTCCTGGACGGAGCTCCTACAATGAGCAGTTCTTC
many	TRBV2	NA	TRBJ2-7	CASSEMQGYEQYF	TGTGCCAGCAGTGAAATGCAGGGTTACGAGCAGTACTTC
NA	TRBV5-8	NA	TRBJ2-5	CASSLSGGVYQETQYF	TGTGCCAGCAGCTTGAGTGGGGGAGTATACCAAGAGACCCAGTACTTC
few	TRBV7-2	TRBD1	TRBJ2-2	CASSLRTGGTGELFF	TGTGCCAGCAGCTTACGCACAGGGGGCACCGGGGAGCTGTTTTTT
many	TRBV11-2	NA	TRBJ2-5	CASSRYSSHPQETQYF	TGTGCCAGCAGCCGTTACTCTAGCCACCCTCAAGAGACCCAGTACTTC
few	TRBV6-1	NA	TRBJ1-2	CASSEEGSYGYTF	TGTGCCAGCAGTGAAGAGGGTAGCTATGGCTACACCTTC
few	TRBV24-1	TRBD1	TRBJ1-2	CATSEPGTGGYTF	TGTGCCACCAGTGAGCCCGGGACAGGAGGCTACACCTTC
NA	TRBV12-3/TRBV12-4	NA	TRBJ2-6	CASSSPLAILTF	TGTGCCAGCAGCTCTCCCCTAGCAATCCTGACTTTC
few	TRBV5-1	NA	TRBJ2-3	CASSSLVTTDTQYF	TGCGCCAGCAGCTCATTAGTAACTACAGATACGCAGTATTTT
few	TRBV7-9	NA	TRBJ2-1	CASSPGEAQVF	TGTGCCAGCAGCCCAGGGGAGGCCCAAGTCTTC
NA	TRBV6-6	NA	TRBJ1-1	CASSYVGGAEAFF	TGTGCCAGCAGTTACGTGGGAGGCGCTGAAGCTTTCTTT
few	TRBV6-2/TRBV6-3	NA	TRBJ1-3	CASRPGHTDTIYF	TGTGCCAGCAGACCCGGACACACCGACACCATATATTTT
many	TRBV6-5	NA	TRBJ2-3	CASSYSRLHGSTDTQYF	TGTGCCAGCAGTTACTCGCGACTCCACGGAAGCACAGATACGCAGTATTTT
NA	TRBV5-1	TRBD1	TRBJ1-2	CASSDGTGAKGYTF	TGCGCCAGCAGCGATGGGACAGGGGCGAAAGGCTACACCTTC
few	TRBV5-1	NA	TRBJ2-7	CASSLYEQYF	TGCGCCAGCAGCTTATACGAGCAGTACTTC
few	TRBV12-3/TRBV12-4	NA	TRBJ1-4	CASSSLSSDEKLFF	TGTGCCAGCAGTTCCCTCTCCTCAGATGAAAAACTGTTTTTT
NA	TRBV6-5	TRBD2	TRBJ2-7	CASSYRSAGYEQYF	TGTGCCAGCAGTTATCGGTCAGCGGGGTACGAGCAGTACTTC
NA	TRBV7-2	TRBD2	TRBJ2-1	CASSLHWSSGSYEQFF	TGTGCCAGCAGCTTACATTGGTCTAGCGGGAGTTATGAGCAGTTCTTC
many	TRBV27	NA	TRBJ2-4	CASRRSVGNIQYF	TGTGCCAGCAGACGGTCAGTGGGAAACATTCAGTACTTC
many	TRBV10-3	TRBD1	TRBJ2-7	CAISDVARGQGDEQYF	TGTGCCATCAGTGACGTCGCGCGAGGACAGGGTGACGAGCAGTACTTC
many	TRBV5-1	TRBD1	TRBJ1-1	CASSWGDRNTEAFF	TGCGCCAGCAGCTGGGGGGACAGGAACACTGAAGCTTTCTTT
NA	TRBV19	NA	TRBJ1-2	CASSIFRQPAGYTF	TGTGCCAGTAGTATATTCCGCCAGCCCGCAGGCTACACCTTC